This T cell receptor beta chain was obtained from a study of blood T cell repertoires in COVID-19 (dated by TCRdb to the early 2020s). With regard to the full study: The collaborator samples originated in the United States, Italy and Spain and spanned the acute and convalescent phases of COVID-19. Sample metadata almost always included a de-identified subject ID, COVID-19 status, age in years and sex. The repertoires were released in a freely available public database meant as a resource for research on the immune response to SARS-CoV-2. The prospective study material was composed of cDNA or gDNA derived from T cells, B-cell-depleted T cells, or PBMCs. Where available, HLA class I and class II types were taken from metadata supplied by the sample provider and were not determined by assay-based typing. Deeply sampled blood TCRbeta repertoires from subjects exposed to, actively infected with, or recovered from COVID-19 were included in the dataset. The samples were drawn from two sources: the first 160 participants of the ongoing ImmuneRACE study, and over 950 subjects contributed by 6 global collaborators. What the research found in general, with its limitations: The amount of clinical and demographic metadata varied by source and participant and was provided uncurated.

As for this clone: This clone's antigen is unknown. Per-nucleotide qualities are absent, and no much larger clonotype sits a single base away.

Each collaborating institution followed its own protocols to collect whole blood in K2EDTA tubes. For TCRbeta analysis, collaborators shipped samples as frozen whole blood, isolated PBMCs, or DNA extracted from either of those sample types. The immunoSEQ Assay, a bias-controlled multiplex PCR, was used to amplify TCRbeta CDR3 regions from genomic DNA. As for the original processing: Nucleated cell counts per sample were estimated from amplification of reference gene primers within the assay. To quantify the absolute abundance of each unique TCRbeta CDR3 rearrangement, sequence reads were collapsed and filtered. For each sample, productive Simpson clonality was calculated as the square root of Simpson's diversity index over productive rearrangements. TCRdb retrieved this table from immuneACCESS and kept in-frame rearrangements only. Not all clones are present; in checked studies, unresolved V genes account for under half, and no reason is known for the remainder. The DNA gave D and trimming, while V, J and clone size come from that table. This sample gives roughly 67,000 clones in total; roughly 90% of them show up just once. The ten largest clones take up around 4.4% of the sample.

Including the terminal cysteine and phenylalanine, the CDR3 comprises 15 residues. The entry retains the CDR3 DNA only, 45 bases that are in frame from base 1. Taken from the germline V gene (reference sequence), the CDR1 and CDR2 loops are SEHNR and FQNEAQ. Unmatched junction bases come to 6, with V trimmed by 2 bases and J by 6 bases. This chain joins TRBV7-9 to TRBJ1-4; 7 of the junction bases match TRBD1. This TCR came from a man aged 45-65 years with active COVID-19. Sequencing was carried out using peripheral blood. CDR3 protein: CASSLMTGIYEKLFF. The nucleotides are TGTGCCAGCAGCTTAATGACAGGGATTTATGAAAAACTGTTTTTT.